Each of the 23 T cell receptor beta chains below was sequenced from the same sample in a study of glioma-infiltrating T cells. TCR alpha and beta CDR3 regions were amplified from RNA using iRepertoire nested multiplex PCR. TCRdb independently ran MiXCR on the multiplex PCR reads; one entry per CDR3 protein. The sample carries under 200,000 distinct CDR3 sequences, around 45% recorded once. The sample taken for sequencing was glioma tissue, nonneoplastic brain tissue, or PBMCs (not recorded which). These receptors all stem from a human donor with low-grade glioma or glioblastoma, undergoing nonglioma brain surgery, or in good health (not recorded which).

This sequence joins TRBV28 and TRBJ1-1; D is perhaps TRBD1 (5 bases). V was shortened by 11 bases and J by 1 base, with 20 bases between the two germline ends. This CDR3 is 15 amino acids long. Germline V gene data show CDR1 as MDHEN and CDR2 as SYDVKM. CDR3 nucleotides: TGTGCCGTTCAAGGCTTGACGGGGCAGAACACTGAAGCTTTCTTT. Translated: CAVQGLTGQNTEAFF.

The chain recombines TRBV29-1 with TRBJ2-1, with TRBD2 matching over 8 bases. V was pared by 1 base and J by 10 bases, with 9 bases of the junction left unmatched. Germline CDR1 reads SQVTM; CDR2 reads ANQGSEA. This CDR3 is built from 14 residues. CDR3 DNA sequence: TGCAGCGTTGAAGGACCCAGCGGGAGTGGCGAGCAGTTCTTC. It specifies CSVEGPSGSGEQFF.

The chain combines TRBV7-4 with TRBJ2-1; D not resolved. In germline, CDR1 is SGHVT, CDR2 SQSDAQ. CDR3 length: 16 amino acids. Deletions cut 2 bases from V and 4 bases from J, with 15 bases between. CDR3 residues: CASSLKVLGIYNEQFF. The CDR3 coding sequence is TGTGCCAGCAGCTTAAAAGTATTGGGAATATACAATGAGCAGTTCTTC. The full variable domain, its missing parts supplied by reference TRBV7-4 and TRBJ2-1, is GAGVSQSPRYKVAKRGRDVALRCDSISGHVTLYWYRQTLGQGSEVLTYSQSDAQRDKSGRPSGRFSAERPERSVSTLKIQRTEQGDSAVYLCASSLKVLGIYNEQFFGPGTRLTVL.

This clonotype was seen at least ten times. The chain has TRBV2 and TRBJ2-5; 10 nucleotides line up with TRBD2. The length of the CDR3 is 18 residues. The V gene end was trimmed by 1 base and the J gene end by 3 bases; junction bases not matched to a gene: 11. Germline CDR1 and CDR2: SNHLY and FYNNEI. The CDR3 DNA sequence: TGTGCCAGCAGTGAAGGGGCCCAAGCGGGAGGGCCGGAAGAGACCCAGTACTTC. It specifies CASSEGAQAGGPEETQYF.

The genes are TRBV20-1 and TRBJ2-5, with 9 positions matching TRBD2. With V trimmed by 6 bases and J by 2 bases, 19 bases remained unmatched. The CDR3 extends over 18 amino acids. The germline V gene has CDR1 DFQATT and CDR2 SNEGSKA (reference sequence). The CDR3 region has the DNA TGCAGTGCCGAAGGAGATTTAGCTAGCGGGACTCAACAAGAGACCCAGTACTTC. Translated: CSAEGDLASGTQQETQYF.

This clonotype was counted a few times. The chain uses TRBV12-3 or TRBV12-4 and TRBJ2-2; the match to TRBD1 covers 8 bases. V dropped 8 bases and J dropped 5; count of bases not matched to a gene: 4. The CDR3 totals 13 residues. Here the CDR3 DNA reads TGTGCCAGCTCAGGGGGCGCGACCGGGGAGCTGTTTTTT. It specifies CASSGGATGELFF.

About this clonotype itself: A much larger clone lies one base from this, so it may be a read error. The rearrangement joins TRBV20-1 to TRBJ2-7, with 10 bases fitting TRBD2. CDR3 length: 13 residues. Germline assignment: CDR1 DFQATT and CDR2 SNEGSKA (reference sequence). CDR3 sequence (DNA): TGCGGTGCCGAGAGCGGGAGGGTCGACGAGCAGTACTTC. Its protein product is CGAESGRVDEQYF.

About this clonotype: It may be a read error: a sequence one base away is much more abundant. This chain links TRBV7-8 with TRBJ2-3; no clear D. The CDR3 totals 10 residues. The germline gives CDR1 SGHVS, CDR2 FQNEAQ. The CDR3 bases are TGTGCCAACGCTGCAGATACGAAGTATTTT. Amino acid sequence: CANAADTKYF.

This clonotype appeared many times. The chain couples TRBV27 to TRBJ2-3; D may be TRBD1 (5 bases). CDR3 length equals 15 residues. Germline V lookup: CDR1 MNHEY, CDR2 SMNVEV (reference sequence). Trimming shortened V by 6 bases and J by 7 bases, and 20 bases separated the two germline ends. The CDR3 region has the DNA TGTGCCAGCAGAGCCTCAACCCTAGGGGCTTATACGCAGTATTTT. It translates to CASRASTLGAYTQYF.

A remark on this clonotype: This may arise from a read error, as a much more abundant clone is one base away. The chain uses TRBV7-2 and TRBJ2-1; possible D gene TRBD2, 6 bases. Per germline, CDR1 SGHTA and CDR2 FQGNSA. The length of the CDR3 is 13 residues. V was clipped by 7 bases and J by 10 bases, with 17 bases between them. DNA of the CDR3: TGTGCCAGCACCTTGGTGGGGACTCGGGAGCAGTTCTTC. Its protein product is CASTLVGTREQFF.

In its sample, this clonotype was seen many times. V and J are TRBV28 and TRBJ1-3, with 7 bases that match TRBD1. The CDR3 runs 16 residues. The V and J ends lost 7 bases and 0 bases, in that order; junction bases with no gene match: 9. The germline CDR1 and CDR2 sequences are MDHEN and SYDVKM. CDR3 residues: CASTLTGRNSGNTIYF. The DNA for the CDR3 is TGTGCCAGCACGTTGACAGGGAGAAACTCTGGAAACACCATATATTTT.

In DNA, the CDR3 is TGTGCCAGCAGCTACACAGCGGGAGAAACAGATACGCAGTATTTT. Translating it yields CASSYTAGETDTQYF. The chain has TRBV7-2 and TRBJ2-3; 8 positions match TRBD2. J lost 3 bases, V lost 4 bases, and 6 bases had no gene match. The germline CDR1 and CDR2 sequences are SGHTA and FQGNSA. The CDR3 has 15 residues.

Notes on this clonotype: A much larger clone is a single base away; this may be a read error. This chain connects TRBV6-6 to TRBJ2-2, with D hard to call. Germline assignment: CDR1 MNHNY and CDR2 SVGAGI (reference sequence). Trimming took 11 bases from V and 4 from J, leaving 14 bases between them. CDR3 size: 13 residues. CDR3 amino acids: CAGMDGFTGELFF. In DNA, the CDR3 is TGTGCCGGCATGGACGGTTTCACCGGGGAGCTGTTTTTT.

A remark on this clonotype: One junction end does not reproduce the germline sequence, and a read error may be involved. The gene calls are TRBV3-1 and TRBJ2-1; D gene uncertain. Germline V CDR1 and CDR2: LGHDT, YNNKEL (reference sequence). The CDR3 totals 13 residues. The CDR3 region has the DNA TGTGCCAGCAGCCTAAGACAAGTACAGACCCAGGTCTTC. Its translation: CASSLRQVQTQVF.

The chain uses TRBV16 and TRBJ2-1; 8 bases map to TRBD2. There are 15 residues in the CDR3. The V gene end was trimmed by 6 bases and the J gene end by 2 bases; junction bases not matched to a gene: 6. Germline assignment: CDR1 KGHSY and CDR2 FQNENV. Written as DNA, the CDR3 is TGTGCCAGCAGACCGCCGGGACTAGCCTACAATGAGCAGTTCTTC. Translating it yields CASRPPGLAYNEQFF.

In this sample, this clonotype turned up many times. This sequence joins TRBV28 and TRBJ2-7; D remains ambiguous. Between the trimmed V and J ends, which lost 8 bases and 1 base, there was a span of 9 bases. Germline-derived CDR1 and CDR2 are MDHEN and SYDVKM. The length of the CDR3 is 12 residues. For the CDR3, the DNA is TGTGCCAGCTGTGTTGGTTCCTACGAGCAGTACTTC. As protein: CASCVGSYEQYF.

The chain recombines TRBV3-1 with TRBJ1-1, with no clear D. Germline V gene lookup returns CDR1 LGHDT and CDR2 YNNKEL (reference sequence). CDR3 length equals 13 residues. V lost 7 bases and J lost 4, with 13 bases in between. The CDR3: CASIGDGGTEAFF. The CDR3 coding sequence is TGTGCCAGCATCGGGGATGGTGGCACTGAAGCTTTCTTT. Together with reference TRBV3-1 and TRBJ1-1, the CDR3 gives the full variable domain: DTAVSQTPKYLVTQMGNDKSIKCEQNLGHDTMYWYKQDSKKFLKIMFSYNNKELIINETVPNRFSPKSPDKAHLNLHINSLELGDSAVYFCASIGDGGTEAFFGQGTRLTVV.

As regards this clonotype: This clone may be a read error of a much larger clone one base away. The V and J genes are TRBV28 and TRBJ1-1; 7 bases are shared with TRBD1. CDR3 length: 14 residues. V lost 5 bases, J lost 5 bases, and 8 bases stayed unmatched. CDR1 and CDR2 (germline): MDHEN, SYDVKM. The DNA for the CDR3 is TGTGCCAGCAGTATTCCGGGACAGAAAACTGAAGCTTTCTTT. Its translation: CASSIPGQKTEAFF. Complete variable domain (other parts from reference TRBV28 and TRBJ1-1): DVKVTQSSRYLVKRTGEKVFLECVQDMDHENMFWYRQDPGLGLRLIYFSYDVKMKEKGDIPEGYSVSREKKERFSLILESASTNQTSMYLCASSIPGQKTEAFFGQGTRLTVV.

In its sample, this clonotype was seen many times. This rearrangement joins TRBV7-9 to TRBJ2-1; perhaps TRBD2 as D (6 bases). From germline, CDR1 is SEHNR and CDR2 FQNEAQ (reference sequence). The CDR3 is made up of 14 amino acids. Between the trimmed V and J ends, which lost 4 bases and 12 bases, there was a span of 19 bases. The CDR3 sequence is CASSWGLTMTVQFF. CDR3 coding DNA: TGTGCCAGCAGCTGGGGACTCACGATGACCGTGCAGTTCTTC.

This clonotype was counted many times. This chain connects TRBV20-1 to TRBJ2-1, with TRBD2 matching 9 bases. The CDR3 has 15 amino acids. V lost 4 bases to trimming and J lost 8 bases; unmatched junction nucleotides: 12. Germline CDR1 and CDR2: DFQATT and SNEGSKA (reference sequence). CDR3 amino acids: CSAKKPLAGFDEQFF. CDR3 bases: TGCAGTGCTAAGAAACCCCTAGCGGGATTCGATGAGCAGTTCTTC.

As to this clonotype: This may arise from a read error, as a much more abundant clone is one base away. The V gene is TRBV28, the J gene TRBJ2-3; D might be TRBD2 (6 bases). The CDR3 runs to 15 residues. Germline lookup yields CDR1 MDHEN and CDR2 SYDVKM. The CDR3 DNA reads TGTGCCAGCAGCCATATCGTCGGGAGCACAGGTACGCAGTATTTT. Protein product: CASSHIVGSTGTQYF. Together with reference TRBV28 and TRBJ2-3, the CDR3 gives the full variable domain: DVKVTQSSRYLVKRTGEKVFLECVQDMDHENMFWYRQDPGLGLRLIYFSYDVKMKEKGDIPEGYSVSREKKERFSLILESASTNQTSMYLCASSHIVGSTGTQYFGPGTRLTVL.

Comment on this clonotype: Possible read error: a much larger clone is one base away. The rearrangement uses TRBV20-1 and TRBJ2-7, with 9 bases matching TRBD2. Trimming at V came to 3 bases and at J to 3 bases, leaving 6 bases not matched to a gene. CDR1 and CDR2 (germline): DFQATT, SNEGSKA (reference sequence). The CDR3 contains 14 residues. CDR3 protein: CSARNSGSLYEQYF. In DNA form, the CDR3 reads TGCAGTGCTAGGAATAGCGGGAGTCTCTACGAGCAGTACTTC.

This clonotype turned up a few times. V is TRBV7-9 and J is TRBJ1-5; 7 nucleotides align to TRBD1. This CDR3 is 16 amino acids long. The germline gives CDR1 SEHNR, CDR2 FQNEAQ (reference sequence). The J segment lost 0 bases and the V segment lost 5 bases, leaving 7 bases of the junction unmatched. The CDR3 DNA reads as TGTGCCAGCAGCCTTGGGACAGCAGCTAGCAATCAGCCCCAGCATTTT. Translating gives CASSLGTAASNQPQHF.